This T cell receptor beta chain was sequenced in a study of CD8 T cells in Susac syndrome. RNA, at about 0.45 to 1 ug, was reverse transcribed with random hexamers. One entry per CDR3 protein results from TCRdb running MiXCR on the immunoSEQ multiplex PCR reads. The sample yields roughly 150,000 distinct CDR3 sequences, about 95% seen once. J lost 8 bases, V lost 5 bases, and 7 bases had no gene match. This CDR3 has 14 residues. This clonotype was observed a handful of times. The sequence was obtained from a human donor with multiple sclerosis. This chain connects TRBV12-3 or TRBV12-4 to TRBJ1-4; 8 bases are a match to TRBD1. The specimen sequenced was CD8+ T cells from PBMCs. The CDR3 region is CASSLGQGGEKLFF. The CDR3 DNA sequence: TGTGCCAGCAGTCTCGGACAGGGAGGAGAAAAACTGTTTTTT.